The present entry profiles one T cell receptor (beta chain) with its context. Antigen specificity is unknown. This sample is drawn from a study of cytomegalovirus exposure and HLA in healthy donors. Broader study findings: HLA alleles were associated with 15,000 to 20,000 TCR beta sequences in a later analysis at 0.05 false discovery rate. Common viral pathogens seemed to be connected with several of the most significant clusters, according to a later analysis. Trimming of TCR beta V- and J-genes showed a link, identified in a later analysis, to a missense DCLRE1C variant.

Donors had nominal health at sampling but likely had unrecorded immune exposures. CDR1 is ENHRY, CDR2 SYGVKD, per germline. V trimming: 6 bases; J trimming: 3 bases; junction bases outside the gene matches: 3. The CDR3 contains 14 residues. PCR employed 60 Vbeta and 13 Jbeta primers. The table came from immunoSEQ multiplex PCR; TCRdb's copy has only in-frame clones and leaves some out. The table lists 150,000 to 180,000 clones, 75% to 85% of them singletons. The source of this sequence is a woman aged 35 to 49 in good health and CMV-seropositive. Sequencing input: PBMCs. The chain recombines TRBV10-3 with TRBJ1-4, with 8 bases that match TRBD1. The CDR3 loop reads CAISTGGPNEKLFF. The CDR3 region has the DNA TGTGCCATCAGCACAGGGGGACCTAATGAAAAACTGTTTTTT.